This T cell receptor (beta chain) stems from a study of identical twins. The CDR3 sequence is 14 residues long. Germline V gene sequence: CDR1 KGHDR, CDR2 SFDVKD. The V and J ends lost 5 bases and 0 bases, in that order; junction bases with no gene match: 0. TCRdb ran MiXCR on the 5' RACE reads and lists one entry per CDR3 protein. This table holds hundreds of thousands of distinct CDR3 sequences, roughly an eighth found once. These same records also appear under a second study, on yellow fever vaccine responses in identical twins.

The source of this sequence is a woman in her late teens or twenties in good health. Sequencing used CD8+ T cells sorted from blood. The chain couples TRBV24-1 to TRBJ2-1; TRBD2 matches 7 bases. CDR3 sequence reads: CATSVAGSYNEQFF. In DNA form, the CDR3 reads TGTGCCACCAGTGTAGCGGGCTCCTACAATGAGCAGTTCTTC.